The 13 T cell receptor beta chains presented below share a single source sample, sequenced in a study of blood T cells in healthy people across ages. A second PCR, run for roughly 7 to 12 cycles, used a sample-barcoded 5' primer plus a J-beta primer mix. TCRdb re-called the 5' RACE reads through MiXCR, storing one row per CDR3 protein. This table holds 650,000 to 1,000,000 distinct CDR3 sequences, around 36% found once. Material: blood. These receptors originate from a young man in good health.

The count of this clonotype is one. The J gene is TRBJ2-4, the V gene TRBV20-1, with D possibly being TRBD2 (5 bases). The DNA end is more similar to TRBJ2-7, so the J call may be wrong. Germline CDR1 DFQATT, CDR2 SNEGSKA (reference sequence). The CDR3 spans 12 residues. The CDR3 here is CSARIPGDEQYF. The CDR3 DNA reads TGCAGTGCTAGAATCCCCGGGGACGAGCAGTACTTC.

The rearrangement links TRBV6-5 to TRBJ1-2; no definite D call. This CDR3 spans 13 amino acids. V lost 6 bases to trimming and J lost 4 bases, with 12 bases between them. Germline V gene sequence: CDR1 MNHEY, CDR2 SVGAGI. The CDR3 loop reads CASSGPGGYGYTF. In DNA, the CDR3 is TGTGCCAGCAGCGGACCTGGTGGCTATGGCTACACCTTC.

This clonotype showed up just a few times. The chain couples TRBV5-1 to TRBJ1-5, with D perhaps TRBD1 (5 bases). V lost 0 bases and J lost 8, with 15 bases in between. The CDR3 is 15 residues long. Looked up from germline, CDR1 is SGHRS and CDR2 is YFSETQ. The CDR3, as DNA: TGCGCCAGCAGCTTGGGTTTAGGGGATCGGGAGCCCCAGCATTTT. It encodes CASSLGLGDREPQHF.

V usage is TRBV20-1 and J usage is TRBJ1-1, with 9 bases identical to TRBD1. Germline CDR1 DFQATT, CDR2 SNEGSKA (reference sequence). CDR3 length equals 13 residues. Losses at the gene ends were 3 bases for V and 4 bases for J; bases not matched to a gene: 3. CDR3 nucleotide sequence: TGCAGTGCTAGCAGGACAGGGGTCACTGAAGCTTTCTTT. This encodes CSASRTGVTEAFF.

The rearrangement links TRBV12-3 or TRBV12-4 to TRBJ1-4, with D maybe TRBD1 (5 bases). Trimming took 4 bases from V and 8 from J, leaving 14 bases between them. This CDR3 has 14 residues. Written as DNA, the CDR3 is TGTGCCAGCAGTTCAGGGTGGGGACTAGAAAAACTGTTTTTT. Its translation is CASSSGWGLEKLFF.

The CDR3: CASSQYGGEQFF. The DNA for the CDR3 is TGTGCCAGCAGCCAGTATGGCGGAGAGCAGTTCTTC. The rearrangement uses TRBV7-2 and TRBJ2-1; D ambiguous. Trimming left V 5 bases short and J 10 bases short, with 12 bases between. Germline CDR1 reads SGHTA; CDR2 reads FQGNSA. This CDR3 contains 12 residues.

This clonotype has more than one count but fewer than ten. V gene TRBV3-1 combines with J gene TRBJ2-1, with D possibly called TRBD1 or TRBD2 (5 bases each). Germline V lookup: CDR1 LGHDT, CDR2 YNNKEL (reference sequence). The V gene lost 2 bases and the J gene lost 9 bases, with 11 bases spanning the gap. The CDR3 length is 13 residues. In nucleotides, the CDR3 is TGTGCCAGCAGCCAAATTGAGGGGCGTGAGCAGTTCTTC. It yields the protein CASSQIEGREQFF.

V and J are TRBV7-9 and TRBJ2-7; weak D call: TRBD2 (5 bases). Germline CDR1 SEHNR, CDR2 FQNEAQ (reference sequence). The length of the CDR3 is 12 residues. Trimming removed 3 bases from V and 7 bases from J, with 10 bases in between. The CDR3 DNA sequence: TGTGCCAGCAGCTTCAGCCGGGGAGAGCAGTACTTC. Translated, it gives CASSFSRGEQYF.

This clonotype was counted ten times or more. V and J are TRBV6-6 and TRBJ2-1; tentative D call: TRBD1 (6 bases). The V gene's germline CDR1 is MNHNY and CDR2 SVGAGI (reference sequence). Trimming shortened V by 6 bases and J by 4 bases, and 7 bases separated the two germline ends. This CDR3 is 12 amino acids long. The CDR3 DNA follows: TGTGCCAGCAGCGGACAGTACAATGAGCAGTTCTTC. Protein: CASSGQYNEQFF.

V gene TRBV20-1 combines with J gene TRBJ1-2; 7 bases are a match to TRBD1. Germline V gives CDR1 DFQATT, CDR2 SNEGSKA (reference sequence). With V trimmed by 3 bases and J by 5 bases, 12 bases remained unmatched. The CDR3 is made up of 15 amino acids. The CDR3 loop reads CSARITGAPPYGYTF. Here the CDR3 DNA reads TGCAGTGCTAGGATTACAGGGGCCCCTCCTTATGGCTACACCTTC.

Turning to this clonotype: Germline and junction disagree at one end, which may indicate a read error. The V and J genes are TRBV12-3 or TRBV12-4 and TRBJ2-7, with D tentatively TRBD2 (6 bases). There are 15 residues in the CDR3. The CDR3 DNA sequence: TGTGCCGGCAGTTTAGGGGACGGGGGATCCTACGAGCAGTACTTC. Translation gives CAGSLGDGGSYEQYF.

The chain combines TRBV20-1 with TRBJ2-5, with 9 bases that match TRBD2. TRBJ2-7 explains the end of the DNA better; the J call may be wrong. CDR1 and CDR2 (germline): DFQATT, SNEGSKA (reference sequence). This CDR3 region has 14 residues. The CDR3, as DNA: TGCAGTGCGGCCGGGCTAGCGGGAACGGGCGAGCAGTACTTC. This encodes CSAAGLAGTGEQYF.

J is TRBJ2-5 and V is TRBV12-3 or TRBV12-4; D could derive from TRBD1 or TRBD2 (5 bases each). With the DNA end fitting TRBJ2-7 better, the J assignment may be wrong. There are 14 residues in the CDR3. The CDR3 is CASSPTGAGYEQYF. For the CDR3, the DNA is TGTGCCAGCAGCCCTACTGGGGCGGGTTACGAGCAGTACTTC.